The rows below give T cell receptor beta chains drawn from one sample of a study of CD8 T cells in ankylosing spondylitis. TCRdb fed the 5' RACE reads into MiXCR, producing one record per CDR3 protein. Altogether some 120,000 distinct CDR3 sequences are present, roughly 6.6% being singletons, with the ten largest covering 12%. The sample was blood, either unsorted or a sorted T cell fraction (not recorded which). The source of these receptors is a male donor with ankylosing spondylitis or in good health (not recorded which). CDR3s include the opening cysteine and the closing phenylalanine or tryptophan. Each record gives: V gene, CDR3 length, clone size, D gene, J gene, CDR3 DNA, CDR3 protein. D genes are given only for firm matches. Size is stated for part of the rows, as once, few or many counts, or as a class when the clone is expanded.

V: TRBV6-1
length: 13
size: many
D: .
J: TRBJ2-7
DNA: TGTGCCAGCAGTCGCGGGACCAACTACGAGCAGTACTTC
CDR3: CASSRGTNYEQYF

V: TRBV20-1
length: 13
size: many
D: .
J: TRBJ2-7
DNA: TGCAGTGCTACTCCGGACGGACGCTACGAGCAGTACTTC
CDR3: CSATPDGRYEQYF

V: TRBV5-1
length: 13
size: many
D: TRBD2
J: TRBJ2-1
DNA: TGCGCCAGCCGGCGGGGGTCGGGCAATGAGCAGTTCTTC
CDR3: CASRRGSGNEQFF

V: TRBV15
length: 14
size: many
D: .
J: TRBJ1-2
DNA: TGTGCCACCAGCAGAGCAGGGGCTAACTATGGCTACACCTTC
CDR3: CATSRAGANYGYTF

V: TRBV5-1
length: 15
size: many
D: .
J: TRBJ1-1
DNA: TGCGCCAGCAGCTTGGAGAGACCGTCGGCCCCTGAAGCTTTCTTT
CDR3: CASSLERPSAPEAFF

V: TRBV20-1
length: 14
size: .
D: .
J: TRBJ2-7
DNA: TGCAGTGCTAGTCAGCCTGGTACGGCTTGGGAGCAGTACTTC
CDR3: CSASQPGTAWEQYF

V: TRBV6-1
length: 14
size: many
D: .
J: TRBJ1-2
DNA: TGTGCCAGCAGTGAAGCGGTCCGACCGGATGGCTACACCTTC
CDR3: CASSEAVRPDGYTF

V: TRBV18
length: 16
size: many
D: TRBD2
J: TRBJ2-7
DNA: TGTGCCAGCTCACCATCGCTAGTAGCGGGAGCTGATGAGCAGTACTTC
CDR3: CASSPSLVAGADEQYF

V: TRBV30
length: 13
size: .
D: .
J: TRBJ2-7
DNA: TGTGCCTGGGGCGCCCGGGACTCCGTCCTCATGTACTTC
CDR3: CAWGARDSVLMYF

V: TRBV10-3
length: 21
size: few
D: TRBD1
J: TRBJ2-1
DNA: TGTGCCATCAGCCCCGGGGGCCGGGACAGGGCATCAATCTCTCCTACTCGCGGGCAGTTCTTC
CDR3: CAISPGGRDRASISPTRGQFF

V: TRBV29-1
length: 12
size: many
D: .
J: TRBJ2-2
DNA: TGCAGCGTTGAAGCCCCGAACGGGGAGCTGTTTTTT
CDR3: CSVEAPNGELFF

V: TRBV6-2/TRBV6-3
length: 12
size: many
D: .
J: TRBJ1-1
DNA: TGTGCCAGCAGCGGTCCCCACACTGAAGCTTTCTTT
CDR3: CASSGPHTEAFF

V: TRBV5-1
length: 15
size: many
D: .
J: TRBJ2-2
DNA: TGCGCCAGCAGCTTGTCATCCTCGAACACCGGGGAGCTGTTTTTT
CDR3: CASSLSSSNTGELFF

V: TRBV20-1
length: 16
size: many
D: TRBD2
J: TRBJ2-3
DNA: TGCAGTGCTGCCGGCCTTAGCGGGGGGCCCACAGATACGCAGTATTTT
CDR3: CSAAGLSGGPTDTQYF

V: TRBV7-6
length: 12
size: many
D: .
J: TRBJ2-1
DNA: TGTGCCAGCAGCTTAGCAGTCAATGAGCAGTTCTTC
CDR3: CASSLAVNEQFF

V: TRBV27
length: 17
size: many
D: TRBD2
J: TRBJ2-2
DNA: TGTGCCAGCAGTTACTTCACTAGCGGGAGATCGACCGGGGAGCTGTTTTTT
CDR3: CASSYFTSGRSTGELFF

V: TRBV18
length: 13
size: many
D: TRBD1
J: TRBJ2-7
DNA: TGTGCCAGCTCACCAACAGGGGCAAACGAGCAGTACTTC
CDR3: CASSPTGANEQYF

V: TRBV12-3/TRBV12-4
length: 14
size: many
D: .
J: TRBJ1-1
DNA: TGTGCCAGCAGAATTTCAACAGATTACACTGAAGCTTTCTTT
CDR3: CASRISTDYTEAFF

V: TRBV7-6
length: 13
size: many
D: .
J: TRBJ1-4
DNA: TGTGCCAGCAGCTCCGGGGTGGGTGAAAAACTGTTTTTT
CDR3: CASSSGVGEKLFF

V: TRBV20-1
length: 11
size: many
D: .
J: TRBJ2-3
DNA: TGCAGTGCTAGCCCTGAAGATACGCAGTATTTT
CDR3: CSASPEDTQYF

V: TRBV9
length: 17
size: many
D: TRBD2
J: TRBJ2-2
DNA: TGTGCCAGCAGCGTCCGGAGAGGGACTAAGAACACCGGGGAGCTGTTTTTT
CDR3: CASSVRRGTKNTGELFF

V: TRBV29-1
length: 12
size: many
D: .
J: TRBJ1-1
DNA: TGCAGCGTTGCAAATATGAACACTGAAGCTTTCTTT
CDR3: CSVANMNTEAFF

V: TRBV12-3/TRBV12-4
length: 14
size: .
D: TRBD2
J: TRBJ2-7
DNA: TGTGCCAGCCGACCTAGCGGGAGTTTGTACGAGCAGTACTTC
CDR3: CASRPSGSLYEQYF

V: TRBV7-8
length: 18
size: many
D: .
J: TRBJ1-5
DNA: TGTGCCAGCAGCTTAGAACGGGTGAGGGTCTTTAGCAATCAGCCCCAGCATTTT
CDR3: CASSLERVRVFSNQPQHF

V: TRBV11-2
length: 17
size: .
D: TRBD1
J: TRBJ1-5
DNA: TGTGCCAGCAGCTTAGGGGACAGGGGGGGAAGCAATCAGCCCCAGCATTTT
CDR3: CASSLGDRGGSNQPQHF

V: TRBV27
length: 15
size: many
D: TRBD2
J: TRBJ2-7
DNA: TGTGCCAGCAGTTTATTTGGGACTAGCGGCTACGAGCAGTACTTC
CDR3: CASSLFGTSGYEQYF

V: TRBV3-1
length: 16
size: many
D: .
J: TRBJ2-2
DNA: TGTGCCAGCAGCCAAGAAGCCGGGGCGAACACCGGGGAGCTGTTTTTT
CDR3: CASSQEAGANTGELFF

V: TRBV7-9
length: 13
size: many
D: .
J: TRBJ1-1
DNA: TGTGCCAGCAGCCTCTATTCGAACACTGAAGCTTTCTTT
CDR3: CASSLYSNTEAFF

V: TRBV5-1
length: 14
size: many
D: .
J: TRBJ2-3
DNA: TGCGCCAGCAGCTTGGCCCCTAGCACAGATACGCAGTATTTT
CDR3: CASSLAPSTDTQYF

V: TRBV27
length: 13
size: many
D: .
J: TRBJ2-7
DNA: TGTGCCAGCAGTTTTAGGTTGCGCGACGAGCAGTACTTC
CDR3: CASSFRLRDEQYF

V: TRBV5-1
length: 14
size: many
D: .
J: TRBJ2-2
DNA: TGCGCCAGCAGCTCGGACTTCAACACCGGGGAGCTGTTTTTT
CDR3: CASSSDFNTGELFF

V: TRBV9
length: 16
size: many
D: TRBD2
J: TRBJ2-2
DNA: TGTGCCAGCAGCCCCAGCGGGAGAGTTAACACCGGGGAGCTGTTTTTT
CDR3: CASSPSGRVNTGELFF

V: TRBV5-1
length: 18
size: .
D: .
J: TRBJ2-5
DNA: TGCGCCAGCAGCTCCATACCGCCCGGGCCTTCCACCCCAGAGACCCAGTACTTC
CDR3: CASSSIPPGPSTPETQYF

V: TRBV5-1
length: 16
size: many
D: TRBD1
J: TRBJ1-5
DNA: TGCGCCAGCAGCCCCACGACAGGGTATAGCAATCAGCCCCAGCATTTT
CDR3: CASSPTTGYSNQPQHF

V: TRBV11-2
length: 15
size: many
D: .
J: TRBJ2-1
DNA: TGTGCCAGCAGCTTAGGGACGGCAGTATACAATGAGCAGTTCTTC
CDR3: CASSLGTAVYNEQFF

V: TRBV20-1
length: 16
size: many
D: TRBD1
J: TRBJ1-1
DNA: TGCAGTGCTAGAGACGTTACAGGGGGCGCGTCCACTGAAGCTTTCTTT
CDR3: CSARDVTGGASTEAFF